The 8 T cell receptor beta chains presented below share a single source sample, sequenced in a study of blood T cell repertoires in COVID-19. Clones were read by immunoSEQ multiplex PCR, and TCRdb kept only the in-frame ones, dropping some. The sample holds tens of thousands of clones, roughly 88% seen once. The sample comprised peripheral blood. These receptors were taken from a woman older than 75 with COVID-19, enrolled during active disease.

The genes are TRBV30 and TRBJ1-5, with 9 bases fitting TRBD1. CDR3 length: 14 residues. The ends lost 1 base at V and 9 bases at J; junction bases unmatched: 7. Germline assignment: CDR1 GTSNPN and CDR2 SVGIG (reference sequence). CDR3 coding DNA: TGTGCCTGGAGTGGCGGGACAGGGTCTCGGCCCCAGCATTTT. Protein sequence: CAWSGGTGSRPQHF. Full variable domain (remainder filled in from reference TRBV30 and TRBJ1-5): SQTIHQWPATLVQPVGSPLSLECTVEGTSNPNLYWYRQAAGRGLQLLFYSVGIGQISSEVPQNLSASRPQDRQFILSSKKLLLSDSGFYLCAWSGGTGSRPQHFGDGTRLSIL.

The chain combines TRBV5-4 with TRBJ2-1; weak D call: TRBD2 (6 bases). CDR3 length: 13 residues. Germline assignment: CDR1 SGHNT and CDR2 YYREEE (reference sequence). V gave up 7 bases and J gave up 5 bases, with 13 bases separating them. The CDR3 region is CASRRDGNNEQFF. The CDR3 DNA reads TGTGCCAGCCGGCGGGACGGTAACAATGAGCAGTTCTTC. Filled out from reference TRBV5-4 and TRBJ2-1, the complete variable domain reads ETGVTQSPTHLIKTRGQQVTLRCSSQSGHNTVSWYQQALGQGPQFIFQYYREEENGRGNFPPRFSGLQFPNYSSELNVNALELDDSALYLCASRRDGNNEQFFGPGTRLTVL.

V and J are TRBV19 and TRBJ2-7, with TRBD1 matching over 9 bases. The ends lost 3 bases at V and 4 bases at J; junction bases unmatched: 7. The CDR3 is 15 amino acids. Germline lookup yields CDR1 LNHDA and CDR2 SQIVND (reference sequence). The CDR3 loop reads CASSIAGTGLYEQYF. CDR3 nucleotide sequence: TGTGCCAGTAGTATTGCCGGGACAGGGTTGTACGAGCAGTACTTC.

The chain uses TRBV27 and TRBJ2-1; D uncertain. This CDR3 contains 15 residues. The V and J ends lost 0 bases and 3 bases respectively, with 9 bases between them. CDR1 MNHEY and CDR2 SMNVEV come from the germline V gene (reference sequence). The CDR3 coding sequence is TGTGCCAGCAGTTTATCTGCGAGCATCTACAATGAGCAGTTCTTC. Translating gives CASSLSASIYNEQFF.

This chain uses TRBV27 with TRBJ2-5; possibly TRBD2 for D (5 bases). The CDR3 runs to 14 residues. CDR1 and CDR2 from the germline V gene are MNHEY and SMNVEV (reference sequence). V dropped 0 bases and J dropped 5 bases, with 10 bases sitting between them. CDR3 amino acids: CASSLSGIVETQYF. DNA for the CDR3: TGTGCCAGCAGTTTATCCGGGATCGTCGAGACCCAGTACTTC.

This chain connects TRBV3-1 (or the pseudogene TRBV3-2) to TRBJ1-3, with D maybe TRBD1 (5 bases). Germline CDR1 is LGHDT and CDR2 is YNNKEL (reference sequence). The CDR3 extends over 14 amino acids. The V and J ends lost 4 bases and 4 bases respectively, with 11 bases between them. Here the CDR3 reads CASSLGGSGNTIYF. CDR3 nucleotides: TGTGCCAGCAGCCTGGGGGGATCCGGAAACACCATATATTTT.

V is TRBV27 and J is TRBJ2-7; no clear D gene. CDR1 and CDR2 from the germline V gene are MNHEY and SMNVEV (reference sequence). Trimming removed 6 bases at V and 6 bases at J, with 18 bases between. The CDR3 is 14 residues long. As DNA, the CDR3 is TGTGCCAGCAGCGCTTACCAGTATCCGGGCGAGCAGTACTTC. It is translated as CASSAYQYPGEQYF.

V gene TRBV5-1 combines with J gene TRBJ1-4, with TRBD1 as a possible D gene (5 bases). The length of the CDR3 is 15 residues. Germline V CDR1 and CDR2: SGHRS, YFSETQ. Trimming left V 4 bases short and J 0 bases short, with 10 bases between. The CDR3 here is CASSRGGTTNEKLFF. The CDR3 region has the DNA TGCGCCAGCAGCCGGGGGGGTACAACTAATGAAAAACTGTTTTTT.